The 30 T cell receptor beta chains below were found in one sample sequenced in a study of cytomegalovirus exposure and HLA in healthy donors. The PCR was carried out with 60 Vbeta primers and 13 Jbeta primers. Clones were read by immunoSEQ multiplex PCR, and TCRdb kept only the in-frame ones, dropping some. Of fewer than 250,000 clones in the sample, about 80% were seen once. Material: PBMCs. The receptors shown here come from a girl between 5 and 17 years old in good health and CMV-seronegative.

The chain recombines TRBV9 with TRBJ1-2; D is ambiguous. V lost 6 bases to trimming and J lost 1 base, with 16 bases between them. This CDR3 comprises 15 residues. CDR1 is SGDLS, CDR2 YYNGEE, per germline. Here the CDR3 reads CASKGRRYLNYGYTF. DNA for the CDR3: TGTGCCAGCAAAGGCAGGCGCTACCTTAACTATGGCTACACCTTC.

CDR3 coding DNA: TGTGCCAGCAGCACCCGACGGGGTGAAAAACTGTTTTTT. As protein: CASSTRRGEKLFF. The J gene is TRBJ1-4, the V gene TRBV9; unclear D gene. The CDR3 length is 13 residues. Germline assignment: CDR1 SGDLS and CDR2 YYNGEE. Trimming took off 4 bases at V and 7 bases at J, with 11 bases between the two ends.

The chain recombines TRBV2 with TRBJ2-7; TRBD1 might be the D (5 bases). Trimming removed 8 bases at V and 2 bases at J, with 13 bases between. This CDR3 is built from 13 residues. Per germline, CDR1 SNHLY and CDR2 FYNNEI. The CDR3 bases are TGTGCCAGCGGACAAGAAATGACCTACGAGCAGTACTTC. It is translated as CASGQEMTYEQYF.

The chain links TRBV7-2 to TRBJ1-1; a possible D gene is TRBD1 (5 bases). The CDR3 is 12 residues long. Germline values: CDR1 SGHTA, CDR2 FQGNSA. V gave up 3 bases and J gave up 7 bases, with 9 bases separating them. As DNA, the CDR3 is TGTGCCAGCAGCTTGGGGCGCATTGAAGCTTTCTTT. This sequence encodes CASSLGRIEAFF.

The chain combines TRBV7-8 with TRBJ2-7, with a tentative D call TRBD2 (7 bases). This CDR3 contains 13 residues. Looked up from germline, CDR1 is SGHVS and CDR2 is FQNEAQ. Trimming pared 5 bases from V and 6 bases from J, leaving 14 bases between. CDR3 protein: CASSVNGGLEQYF. In DNA form, the CDR3 reads TGTGCCAGCAGCGTCAACGGGGGGCTCGAGCAGTACTTC.

The CDR3 loop reads CAISDPGQGYNEQFF. Written as DNA, the CDR3 is TGTGCCATCAGTGACCCGGGACAGGGGTACAATGAGCAGTTCTTC. The chain is built from TRBV10-3 and TRBJ2-1; TRBD1 matches 10 bases. From germline, CDR1 is ENHRY and CDR2 SYGVKD. The CDR3 covers 15 residues. J gave up 4 bases and V 3 bases, and 3 bases lay outside the gene matches.

The chain carries TRBV2 and TRBJ2-7; the D gene is possibly TRBD1 (6 bases). In germline, CDR1 is SNHLY, CDR2 FYNNEI. This CDR3 comprises 15 residues. V was cut by 4 bases and J by 6 bases, with 19 bases left in between. The CDR3, as DNA: TGTGCCAGCAGTGGCGAGGGGGTCATATTAAGCGAGCAGTACTTC. This gives the protein CASSGEGVILSEQYF.

This CDR3 is CASRSGTGIDEQYF. The CDR3 DNA reads TGTGCCAGCAGATCCGGGACAGGGATCGACGAGCAGTACTTC. The rearrangement joins TRBV5-4 to TRBJ2-7; 9 bases map to TRBD1. Germline-derived CDR1 and CDR2 are SGHNT and YYREEE (reference sequence). The CDR3 sequence is 14 residues long. V was pared by 5 bases and J by 5 bases, with 8 bases of the junction left unmatched. Together with reference TRBV5-4 and TRBJ2-7, the CDR3 gives the full variable domain: ETGVTQSPTHLIKTRGQQVTLRCSSQSGHNTVSWYQQALGQGPQFIFQYYREEENGRGNFPPRFSGLQFPNYSSELNVNALELDDSALYLCASRSGTGIDEQYFGPGTRLTVT.

This clone was detected once. V and J are TRBV29-1 and TRBJ2-1; D perhaps matches TRBD2 (6 bases). From germline, CDR1 is SQVTM and CDR2 ANQGSEA. V was trimmed by 3 bases and J by 3 bases, leaving 9 bases between them. This CDR3 contains 13 residues. DNA for the CDR3: TGCAGCGTTGATCGCGGGAACTACAATGAGCAGTTCTTC. This translates into CSVDRGNYNEQFF.

This clone has more than one count but fewer than ten. This sequence joins TRBV5-6 and TRBJ1-2; the match to TRBD1 covers 7 bases. Germline CDR1 is SGHDT and CDR2 is YYEEEE. The CDR3 consists of 16 residues. Trimming removed 2 bases from V and 2 bases from J; junction bases left unmatched: 9. The CDR3 coding sequence is TGTGCCAGCAGCTTAAGGGGGCGGGAATCCAACTATGGCTACACCTTC. Residues: CASSLRGRESNYGYTF.

The V and J genes are TRBV2 and TRBJ2-7; D is possibly TRBD1 (6 bases). V dropped 4 bases and J dropped 3 bases, with 10 bases sitting between them. There are 13 residues in the CDR3. Germline V gene lookup returns CDR1 SNHLY and CDR2 FYNNEI. CDR3 DNA sequence: TGTGCCAGCAGTGTTTTGGACAGCTACGAGCAGTACTTC. It is translated as CASSVLDSYEQYF.

This chain joins TRBV9 and TRBJ2-1, with 9 bases aligning to TRBD2. V trimming: 0 bases; J trimming: 7 bases; junction bases outside the gene matches: 14. The CDR3 runs to 18 residues. CDR1 is SGDLS and CDR2 is YYNGEE in the germline V gene. The DNA of the CDR3 is TGTGCCAGCAGCGTAGGCCCCTCGGGGCGGGGGGGCTATAATGAGCAGTTCTTC. It translates to CASSVGPSGRGGYNEQFF. The full variable domain, with the rest looked up from reference TRBV9 and TRBJ2-1, is DSGVTQTPKHLITATGQRVTLRCSPRSGDLSVYWYQQSLDQGLQFLIQYYNGEERAKGNILERFSAQQFPDLHSELNLSSLELGDSALYFCASSVGPSGRGGYNEQFFGPGTRLTVL.

The chain carries TRBV6-1 and TRBJ1-1, with D unresolved. CDR3 length: 13 residues. Between the trimmed V and J ends, which lost 0 bases and 5 bases, there was a span of 7 bases. Germline CDR1 reads MNHNS; CDR2 reads SASEGT. CDR3 amino acids: CASSEALRTEAFF. DNA of the CDR3: TGTGCCAGCAGTGAAGCATTACGGACTGAAGCTTTCTTT.

V and J are TRBV27 and TRBJ1-2; TRBD1 aligns across 7 bases. The CDR3 is 15 amino acids. The V gene's germline CDR1 is MNHEY and CDR2 SMNVEV (reference sequence). V lost 6 bases and J lost 4; bases outside the gene matches: 11. The CDR3 coding sequence is TGTGCCAGCAGAGACCTAAAAGGGGGCAGCTATGGCTACACCTTC. This encodes CASRDLKGGSYGYTF.

This chain links TRBV28 with TRBJ1-2; 8 bases map to TRBD1. CDR1 and CDR2 (germline): MDHEN, SYDVKM. The CDR3 covers 14 residues. Trimming at V came to 6 bases and at J to 8 bases, leaving 11 bases not matched to a gene. In DNA form, the CDR3 reads TGTGCCAGCAGAGGACAGGGCCGTGTCAGGGGCTACACCTTC. Translating it yields CASRGQGRVRGYTF.

Concerning this clone: At the DNA level, this CDR3 is encoded by other sequences in the same sample as well. V usage is TRBV28 and J usage is TRBJ2-7, with no clear D. Germline V gene lookup returns CDR1 MDHEN and CDR2 SYDVKM. The CDR3 extends over 11 amino acids. V was shortened by 4 bases and J by 4 bases, with 5 bases between the two germline ends. CDR3 DNA sequence: TGTGCCAGCAGTTCCACTTACGAGCAGTACTTC. As protein: CASSSTYEQYF.

Regarding this clone: One end of the junction fails to match germline, which may point to a read error. The chain carries TRBV7-9 and TRBJ1-2, with D perhaps TRBD1 (5 bases). Germline V gene sequence: CDR1 SEHNR, CDR2 FQNEAQ (reference sequence). The CDR3 covers 12 residues. The CDR3 DNA reads TGTTCCAGCAGCTTACCAGGGTCTGGCTACACCTTC. Amino acids: CSSSLPGSGYTF.

V gene TRBV30 combines with J gene TRBJ2-7; 7 bases agree with TRBD1. Germline loops: CDR1 GTSNPN, CDR2 SVGIG (reference sequence). The CDR3 extends over 15 amino acids. J was trimmed by 0 bases and V by 4 bases; bases with no gene match: 9. The CDR3 DNA reads as TGTGCCTGGATGCGAAAGACAGGGAGCTCCTACGAGCAGTACTTC. Translated: CAWMRKTGSSYEQYF.

V gene TRBV4-1 combines with J gene TRBJ1-1, with a possible D match to TRBD1 (5 bases). V shed 4 bases and J shed 4 bases, with 16 bases lying between them. CDR3 length equals 15 residues. Germline assignment: CDR1 MGHRA and CDR2 YSYEKL. CDR3 nucleotide sequence: TGCGCCAGCAGCCGCTCCAGGGAGGGGAGCACTGAAGCTTTCTTT. Its protein is CASSRSREGSTEAFF.

The chain has TRBV28 and TRBJ1-2; D ambiguous. CDR3 length equals 12 residues. Germline CDR1 and CDR2: MDHEN and SYDVKM. V lost 8 bases and J 0 bases, leaving 7 bases between the germline ends. The CDR3: CASFNTNYGYTF. The CDR3 DNA reads as TGTGCCAGCTTTAATACTAACTATGGCTACACCTTC.

The genes are TRBV9 and TRBJ2-6, with 12 bases lining up with TRBD1. Germline V gene sequence: CDR1 SGDLS, CDR2 YYNGEE. Unmatched junction bases numbered 14, after V lost 4 bases and J lost 3 bases. The CDR3 is made up of 20 amino acids. DNA of the CDR3: TGTGCCAGCAGCTTTCCTTACCTCGGGACAGGGGGCTTTGGGGCCAACGTCCTGACTTTC. Translation: CASSFPYLGTGGFGANVLTF.

Remarks on this clone: Other DNA sequences of this sample code for an identical CDR3. CDR3 in amino acids: CASNQGGTNEKLFF. The DNA for the CDR3 is TGTGCCAGCAACCAGGGAGGAACTAATGAAAAACTGTTTTTT. The rearrangement links TRBV5-4 to TRBJ1-4; D is possibly TRBD1 (5 bases). Per germline, CDR1 SGHNT and CDR2 YYREEE (reference sequence). The CDR3 loop spans 14 amino acids. Trimming shortened V by 6 bases and J by 1 base, and 10 bases separated the two germline ends. Filled out from reference TRBV5-4 and TRBJ1-4, the complete variable domain reads ETGVTQSPTHLIKTRGQQVTLRCSSQSGHNTVSWYQQALGQGPQFIFQYYREEENGRGNFPPRFSGLQFPNYSSELNVNALELDDSALYLCASNQGGTNEKLFFGSGTQLSVL.

The CDR3 is CATRGQGLRGYTF. CDR3 sequence (DNA): TGTGCCACCAGGGGACAGGGCTTGCGCGGCTACACCTTC. The rearrangement joins TRBV15 to TRBJ1-2, with 9 nucleotides matching TRBD1. The V gene end was trimmed by 6 bases and the J gene end by 8 bases; junction bases not matched to a gene: 7. There are 13 residues in the CDR3. Germline assignment: CDR1 LNHNV and CDR2 YYDKDF (reference sequence).

The chain employs TRBV15 and TRBJ1-5; D remains ambiguous. The V gene lost 0 bases and the J gene lost 6 bases, with 6 bases spanning the gap. This CDR3 contains 13 residues. The germline V gene encodes CDR1 LNHNV and CDR2 YYDKDF (reference sequence). CDR3 DNA sequence: TGTGCCACCAGCAGAGATGGAGGTCAGCCCCAGCATTTT. Its translation: CATSRDGGQPQHF.

This clone was seen only once. The V call is TRBV6-5, the J call TRBJ1-1; 9 nucleotides match TRBD1. Germline V CDR1 and CDR2: MNHEY, SVGAGI. The CDR3 is 15 amino acids. Unmatched junction bases numbered 9, after V lost 6 bases and J lost 4 bases. CDR3 amino acids: CASRSTRDRATEAFF. CDR3 bases: TGTGCCAGCAGAAGCACCCGGGACAGGGCCACTGAAGCTTTCTTT.

The gene calls are TRBV18 and TRBJ2-5; 7 positions agree with TRBD1. V dropped 0 bases and J dropped 5; count of bases not matched to a gene: 6. Germline values: CDR1 KGHSH, CDR2 LQKENI. CDR3 length: 15 amino acids. The CDR3 DNA follows: TGTGCCAGCTCACCACCCAACAGGGGACGTGAGACCCAGTACTTC. Its protein product is CASSPPNRGRETQYF.

The CDR3 spells CASWDRGANQPQHF. The CDR3 DNA reads as TGTGCCAGTTGGGACAGGGGCGCGAATCAGCCCCAGCATTTT. The chain uses TRBV2 and TRBJ1-5; 10 bases line up with TRBD1. Germline V gene sequence: CDR1 SNHLY, CDR2 FYNNEI. Trimming removed 9 bases from V and 4 bases from J; junction bases left unmatched: 6. The CDR3 is made up of 14 amino acids.

Here the CDR3 reads CASSYLAGGMNEQFF. The CDR3 DNA reads TGTGCCAGCAGCTACTTAGCGGGAGGGATGAATGAGCAGTTCTTC. V is TRBV11-3 and J is TRBJ2-1; 11 bases are a match to TRBD2. Looked up from germline, CDR1 is SGHNT and CDR2 is YENEEA. The CDR3 loop spans 15 amino acids. J gave up 7 bases and V 4 bases, and 6 bases lay outside the gene matches.

The rearrangement joins TRBV6-1 to TRBJ1-2; D is possibly TRBD1 (5 bases). Trimming removed 10 bases from V and 2 bases from J, with 14 bases in between. In germline, CDR1 is MNHNS, CDR2 SASEGT. CDR3 length equals 13 residues. CDR3 DNA: TGTGCCACCGGGAGGGAGGGGAACTATGGCTACACCTTC. Protein product: CATGREGNYGYTF.

A single count supports this clone. The rearrangement links TRBV28 to TRBJ2-7, with 12 bases fitting TRBD1. Germline lookup yields CDR1 MDHEN and CDR2 SYDVKM. The length of the CDR3 is 18 residues. The V segment lost 7 bases and the J segment 3 bases; nucleotides outside the gene matches: 16. As DNA, the CDR3 is TGTGCCAGCATTACCGGGACAGGGGGCGCGGCGGGCCTCTACGAGCAGTACTTC. The encoded protein is CASITGTGGAAGLYEQYF.